The sequence of this T cell receptor beta chain was determined in a study of T cells in Graves' hyperthyroidism and ophthalmopathy (dated by TCRdb to the late 2010s). Regarding the research as a whole: Peripheral blood was collected at initial diagnosis, before any treatment. The paper reports TCR Vbeta CDR3 sequencing of some 140 peripheral blood samples: some 41 ophthalmopathy, over 70 hyperthyroidism and 17 progressor patients. The study also compared thyroid tissue and blood T-cell repertoires from roughly 6 Graves' hyperthyroidism patients. An independent validation cohort of around 20 hyperthyroidism patients and roughly 16 patients who later progressed to ophthalmopathy tested prospective prediction of ophthalmopathy. A discovery cohort of about 95 patients, approximately 45 with Graves' ophthalmopathy and approximately 60 with stable Graves' hyperthyroidism, was used to find distinguishing TCR V-J signatures. Following sampling, methimazole starting at 30 mg daily was given to hyperthyroidism patients, and high-dose intravenous methylprednisolone was given to ophthalmopathy patients. For training and testing, the 100 or so patients in the discovery cohort were randomly divided in a 7:3 ratio. Broad study findings and their caveats: In validation, the model predicted progression to ophthalmopathy with 60% to 71% sensitivity and approximately 78% specificity, a median of 6.5 months before onset. Most expanded thyroid clonotypes (frequency above 0.001) were also found in blood, which suggests that blood repertoires may mirror thyroid immune responses. Sample size was not statistically predetermined, and investigators were not blinded to group allocation. Ophthalmopathy was separated from stable hyperthyroidism by a 13 V-J signature model, with approximately 90% sensitivity and 81% to 83% specificity obtained in cross-validation and 80%/75% obtained in testing.

V trim: 6 bases; J trim: 5 bases; unmatched bases: 9. Inclusive of the bounding cysteine and phenylalanine, the CDR3 is 14 residues long. Just CDR3 DNA is preserved here, 42 bases in frame from base 1. CDR1 MDHEN and CDR2 SYDVKM are derived from the germline V gene. The TCR beta CDR3 regions were amplified from the RNA transcripts. The TCR CDR3 was subjected to a first round of RT-PCR using the HTBI primer set and the Qiagen OneStep RT-PCR kit. A second multiplex PCR round built the libraries, followed by size selection and purification. Paired-end sequencing of the libraries was performed with 100 bp reads on an Illumina HiSeq2000. The paper's data handling went like this. SOAPnuke was used to process the raw data, throwing out any read that contained adapters or uncalled bases, had a mean Phred below 15, or lacked an exact constant-primer or identifier match. COPE v1.2.5 was used to merge high-quality paired reads, and clonotypes were defined as unique nucleotide sequences. MiTCR v1.1 was used to align the clonotypes against IMGT TRBV, TRBD and TRBJ reference segments. Analysis was restricted to V-J combinations with a frequency above 0.0001, which covered about 99% of repertoires. The TCS score was defined as the ratio of F50 (clonal expansion) to E x V (chaos), calculated using BLOSUM62-based TCRdist between CDR3 peptides within each V-J. Welch's t-statistics and random forest reduced roughly 530 V-J features to roughly 13, which were used in a naive Bayes classifier (R e1071). Starting from the raw public reads, TCRdb applied fastp trimming at Q25, assembled clones with MiXCR and retained in-frame beta chains. Identical CDR3 protein sequences are pooled into one entry, listed with their most common genes and DNA. TCRdb assigned the V and J calls; the authors' analysis was not used. The sample data list more than 600,000 distinct CDR3 sequences, and 16% of these were observed just once. Clones ranked in the top ten supply under 9.5% of the sample.

A note on this clonotype: It has no known antigen specificity. Base qualities were left out, and no much larger clone turns up one base away.

A patient counted as having stable Graves' hyperthyroidism if no progression to ophthalmopathy occurred over 18 months of follow-up. Hyperthyroidism patients were newly diagnosed, with disease duration under 2 months, and aged 18 to 65 years. The study excluded patients with uncontrolled infections, other autoimmune diseases, pregnancy or lactation. Clinical symptoms, serum thyroxine and TRAb, thyroid ultrasound, and orbital computed tomography formed the basis for the diagnoses. PBMCs were isolated from about 9.1 ml of fresh peripheral blood by Ficoll-Paque density gradient centrifugation. Trizol reagent was used to extract total RNA, and RNA quality was then checked on an Agilent 2100 Bioanalyzer.

The chain employs TRBV28 and TRBJ2-7; 8 nucleotides in the junction match TRBD1. The clonotype was recovered from a man between 18 and 29 years old with Graves' hyperthyroidism. What was sequenced was blood. The sequence in DNA is TGTGCCAGCAGGGTTACAGGGGGACGAAACGAGCAGTACTTC. Protein translation: CASRVTGGRNEQYF.